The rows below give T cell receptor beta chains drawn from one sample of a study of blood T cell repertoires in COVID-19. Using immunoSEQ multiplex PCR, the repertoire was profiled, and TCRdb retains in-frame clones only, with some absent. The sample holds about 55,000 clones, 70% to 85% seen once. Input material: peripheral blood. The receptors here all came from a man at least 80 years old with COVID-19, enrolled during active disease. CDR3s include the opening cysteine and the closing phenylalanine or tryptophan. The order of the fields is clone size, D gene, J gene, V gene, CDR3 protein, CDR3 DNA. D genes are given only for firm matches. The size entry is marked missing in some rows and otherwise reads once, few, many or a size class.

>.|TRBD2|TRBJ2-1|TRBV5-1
CASSPFAGGPNEQFF
TGCGCCAGCAGCCCCTTCGCGGGGGGGCCCAATGAGCAGTTCTTC
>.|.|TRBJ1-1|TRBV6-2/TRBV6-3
CASSYEHTEAFF
TGTGCCAGCAGTTATGAGCACACTGAAGCTTTCTTT
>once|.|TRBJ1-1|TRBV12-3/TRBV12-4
CASSLAAGTQAFF
TGTGCCAGCAGTTTAGCCGCGGGAACTCAAGCTTTCTTT
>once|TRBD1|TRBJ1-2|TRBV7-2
CASSPGGFGYTF
TGTGCCAGCAGCCCAGGGGGGTTTGGCTACACCTTC
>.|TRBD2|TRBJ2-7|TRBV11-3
CASSRGLAGHAGDEQYF
TGTGCCAGCAGCCGGGGACTAGCGGGTCATGCGGGCGACGAGCAGTACTTC
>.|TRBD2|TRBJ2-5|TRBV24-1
CATSDPGGVGETQYF
TGTGCCACCAGTGACCCCGGGGGGGTGGGAGAGACCCAGTACTTC
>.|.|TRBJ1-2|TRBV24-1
CATSDGRGDPPNYGYTF
TGTGCCACCAGTGATGGGAGGGGGGACCCTCCTAACTATGGCTACACCTTC
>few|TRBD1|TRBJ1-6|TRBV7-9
CASSLGQGRSPLHF
TGTGCCAGCAGCCTGGGACAGGGGAGATCACCCCTCCACTTT
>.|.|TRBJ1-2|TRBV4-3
CASSPGGGYGYTF
TGCGCCAGCAGCCCCGGGGGAGGCTATGGCTACACCTTC
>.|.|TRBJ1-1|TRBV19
CASTNGGDVNTEAFF
TGTGCCAGTACCAACGGAGGGGATGTGAACACTGAAGCTTTCTTT
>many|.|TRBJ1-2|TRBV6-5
CASTGTGPANYGYTF
TGTGCCAGCACCGGCACGGGTCCGGCTAACTATGGCTACACCTTC
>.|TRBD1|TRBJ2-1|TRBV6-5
CASTPGTVYNEQFF
TGTGCCAGCACCCCCGGGACAGTCTACAATGAGCAGTTCTTC
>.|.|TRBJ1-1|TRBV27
CASSSRGSGTEAFF
TGTGCCAGCAGTTCCCGGGGTTCAGGCACTGAAGCTTTCTTT
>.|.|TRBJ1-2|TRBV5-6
CASSSYQVLYGYTF
TGTGCCAGCAGCTCGTACCAGGTCCTCTATGGCTACACCTTC
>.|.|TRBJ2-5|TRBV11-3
CASSLGTEYQETQYF
TGTGCCAGCAGCTTAGGGACAGAGTACCAAGAGACCCAGTACTTC
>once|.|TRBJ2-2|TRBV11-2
CASSTQVPNTGELFF
TGTGCCAGCAGCACACAGGTTCCGAACACCGGGGAGCTGTTTTTT
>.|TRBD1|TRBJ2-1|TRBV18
CASSPLPGQGAYEQFF
TGTGCCAGCTCACCACTTCCGGGACAGGGGGCTTATGAGCAGTTCTTC
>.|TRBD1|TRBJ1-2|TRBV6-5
CASSKGQASYGYTF
TGTGCCAGCAGTAAGGGACAGGCGTCCTATGGCTACACCTTC
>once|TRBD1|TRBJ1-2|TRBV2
CASIGTGGVGGYTF
TGTGCCAGCATCGGGACAGGGGGCGTAGGTGGCTACACCTTC
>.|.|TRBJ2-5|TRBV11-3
CASSSNRGETQYF
TGTGCCAGCAGTTCTAACCGCGGGGAGACCCAGTACTTC
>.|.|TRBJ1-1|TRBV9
CASSDGGSMNTEAFF
TGTGCCAGCAGCGATGGGGGCTCCATGAACACTGAAGCTTTCTTT
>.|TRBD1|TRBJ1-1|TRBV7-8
CASSRTGGGTEAFF
TGTGCCAGCAGCAGAACAGGGGGCGGCACTGAAGCTTTCTTT
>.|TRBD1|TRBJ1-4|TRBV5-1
CASSSSGTGLEKLFF
TGCGCCAGCAGCTCTTCCGGGACAGGCTTGGAAAAACTGTTTTTT
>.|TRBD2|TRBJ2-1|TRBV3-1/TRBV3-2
CASSSGLDNEQFF
TGTGCCAGCAGCTCGGGACTAGATAATGAGCAGTTCTTC
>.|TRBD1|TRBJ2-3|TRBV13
CASSSLTGSTDTQYF
TGTGCCAGCAGCTCCTTGACAGGGTCCACAGATACGCAGTATTTT
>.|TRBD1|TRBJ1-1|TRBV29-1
CSVLGGQGSTEAFF
TGCAGCGTTCTAGGCGGACAGGGGTCCACTGAAGCTTTCTTT
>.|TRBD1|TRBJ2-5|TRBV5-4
CASSKEWGQQETQYF
TGTGCCAGCAGCAAGGAATGGGGACAGCAAGAGACCCAGTACTTC
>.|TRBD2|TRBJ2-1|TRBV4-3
CASSQGTSGRALGEQFF
TGCGCCAGCAGCCAAGGGACTAGCGGGAGGGCCCTCGGTGAGCAGTTCTTC
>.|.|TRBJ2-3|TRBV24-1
CATSVGGDTQYF
TGTGCCACCAGTGTGGGGGGAGATACGCAGTATTTT
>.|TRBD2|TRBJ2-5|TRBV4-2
CASSGEQREGQETQYF
TGTGCCAGCAGCGGAGAGCAGCGGGAGGGCCAAGAGACCCAGTACTTC
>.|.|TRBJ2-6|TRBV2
CASRGNPGSGANVLTF
TGTGCCAGCAGAGGGAACCCGGGGTCTGGGGCCAACGTCCTGACTTTC
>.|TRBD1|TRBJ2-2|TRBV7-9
CASSRPGQGAGELFF
TGTGCCAGCAGCCGACCGGGACAGGGAGCCGGGGAGCTGTTTTTT
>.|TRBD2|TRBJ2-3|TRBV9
CASSVASGGAPDTQYF
TGTGCCAGCAGCGTAGCCAGCGGGGGGGCCCCAGATACGCAGTATTTT
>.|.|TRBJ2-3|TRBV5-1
CASSPLGGHTDTQYF
TGCGCCAGCAGCCCTCTGGGGGGGCACACAGATACGCAGTATTTT